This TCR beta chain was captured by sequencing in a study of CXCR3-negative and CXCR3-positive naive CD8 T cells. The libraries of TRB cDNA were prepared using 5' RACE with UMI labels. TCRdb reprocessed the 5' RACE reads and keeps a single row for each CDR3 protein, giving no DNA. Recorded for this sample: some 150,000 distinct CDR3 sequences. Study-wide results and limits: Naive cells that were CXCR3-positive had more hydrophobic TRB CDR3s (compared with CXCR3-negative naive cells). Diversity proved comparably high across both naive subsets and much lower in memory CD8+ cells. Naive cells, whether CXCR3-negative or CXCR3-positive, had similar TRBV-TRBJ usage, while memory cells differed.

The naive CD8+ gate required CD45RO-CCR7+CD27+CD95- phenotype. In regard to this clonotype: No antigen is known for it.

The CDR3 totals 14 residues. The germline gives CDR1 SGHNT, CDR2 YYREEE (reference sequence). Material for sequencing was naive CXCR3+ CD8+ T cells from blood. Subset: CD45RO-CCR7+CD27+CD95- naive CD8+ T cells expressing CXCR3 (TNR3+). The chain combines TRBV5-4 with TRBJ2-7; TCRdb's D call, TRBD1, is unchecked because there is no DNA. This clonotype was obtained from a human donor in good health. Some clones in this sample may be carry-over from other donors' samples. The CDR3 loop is CASSLAGGLYEQYF.